Listed below are T cell receptor beta chains from one sample, sequenced in a study of Ad26.COV2.S vaccination and SARS-CoV-2 variants. The table came from immunoSEQ multiplex PCR; TCRdb's copy has only in-frame clones and leaves some out. The table records some 350,000 clones, under 95% of them present only once. The sequences come from peripheral blood, collected after recovery from COVID-19. All receptors come from a human donor who had recovered from COVID-19. Both conserved end residues are part of each CDR3. Each record gives: CDR3 length, V gene, CDR3 protein.

13	TRBV10-3	CAISDPPGQTQYF
15	TRBV19	CASSSRRTQREKLFF
14	TRBV5-6	CASSRGRGLHEQYF
13	TRBV2	CASTRDQGAEAFF
14	TRBV7-2	CASSFVDVRGGYTF
12	TRBV5-4	CASSGEVWGYTF
16	TRBV7-2	CASSPQGGKRNTEAFF
17	TRBV4-1	CASTPGDIGTFTGELFF
20	TRBV9	CASSVLGSSGGAIPSNEQFF
13	TRBV11-2	CASSLGLNYGYTF
11	TRBV10-2	CASSESTEQYF
14	TRBV3-1/TRBV3-2	CASSQGRTNTEAFF
17	TRBV5-1	CASSFAAGGRWTDTQYF
14	TRBV7-9	CASSPRVGLHTQYF
14	TRBV7-3	CASSFGGEQETQYF
15	TRBV11-2	CASSLVGGSSGELFF
15	TRBV5-4	CASSLPDRVNYGYTF
14	TRBV15	CATAPGRANTEAFF
13	TRBV9	CASSKGDAYEQYF
12	TRBV7-9	CASSLLPALVYF
14	TRBV9	CASSEDTRTDTQYF
14	TRBV6-5	CASSRSERGTEAFF
16	TRBV6-5	CASSYESRRSAETQYF
9	TRBV11-2	CASGYEQYF
14	TRBV2	CASSADREWETQYF
15	TRBV27	CASSLAGTVNTEAFF
16	TRBV18	CASSPIGQPSSYEQYF
17	TRBV5-4	CASSRGRGQGINYGYTF
12	TRBV11-3	CASSRRGEEAFF
13	TRBV4-1	CASSQGYTGELFF
17	TRBV5-1	CASSLQPGLAAVGELFF
15	TRBV3-1/TRBV3-2	CASRPSGVRMSEAFF
15	TRBV18	CASSLDIVGDQPQHF
11	TRBV20-1	CSAPDYETQYF
12	TRBV28	CASSLSRSEQFF
17	TRBV19	CASSFRQGGDGNQPQHF
13	TRBV11-2	CASSYLQGYGYTF
13	TRBV6-2/TRBV6-3	CASTPTEFYGYTF
21	TRBV14	CASSQDRPWRSGAPTNEKLFF
15	TRBV2	CASRGAGQKAGELFF
16	TRBV5-5	CASSLLADSSGNTIYF
15	TRBV5-8	CASDSLAGGLDIQYF
14	TRBV4-1	CASSHRTGPGELFF
15	TRBV19	CASSIQLADTYEQYF
13	TRBV6-6	CASSQHRVTEAFF
17	TRBV11-2	CASSLVLAGGLDRELFF
15	TRBV5-1	CASSFNGESSYEQYF
17	TRBV11-2	CASSLVRPVRLHSPLHF
15	TRBV18	CASSPQRDTSYEQYF
14	TRBV10-1	CASRADRSAGGYTF
15	TRBV6-4	CASRRLAEYQETQYF
15	TRBV6-1	CASSEAGSEYYEQYF
15	TRBV6-4	CASSEPGLTIDEQFF